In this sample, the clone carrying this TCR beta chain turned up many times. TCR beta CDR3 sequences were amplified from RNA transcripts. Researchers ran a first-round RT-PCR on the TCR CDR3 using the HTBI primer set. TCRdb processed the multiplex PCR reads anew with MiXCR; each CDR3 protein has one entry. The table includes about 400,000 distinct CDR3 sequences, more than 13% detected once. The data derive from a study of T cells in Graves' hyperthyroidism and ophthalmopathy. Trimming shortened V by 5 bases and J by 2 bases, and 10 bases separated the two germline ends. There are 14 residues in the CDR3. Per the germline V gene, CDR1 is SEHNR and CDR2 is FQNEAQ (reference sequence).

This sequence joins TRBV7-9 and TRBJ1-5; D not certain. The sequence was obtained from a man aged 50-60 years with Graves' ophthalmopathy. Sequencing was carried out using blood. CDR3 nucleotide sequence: TGTGCCAGCAGCCTCGACGGGCGCAATCAGCCCCAGCATTTT. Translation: CASSLDGRNQPQHF.